These 16 T cell receptor beta chains came from one sample sequenced in a study of regulatory T cells in long-lasting Graves disease. This sample's time point: newly diagnosed GD, antithyroid drugs for less than 3 months. Isolated PBMC RNA provided the starting material for the TCR library. To make TCR beta libraries, researchers used iRepertoire HTBI primers and Arm-PCR of CDR3 regions. TCRdb reprocessed the multiplex PCR reads via MiXCR and lists one record per CDR3 protein. The profile covers roughly 260,000 distinct CDR3 sequences, with under 20% appearing a single time and around 15% taken by the ten largest. The data also belong to a second study, concerning T cells in Graves' hyperthyroidism and ophthalmopathy.

The starting material was peripheral blood mononuclear cells (PBMCs), obtained at new diagnosis, from a patient treated with antithyroid drugs. These receptors came from a woman in her twenties or thirties with Graves disease.

The V gene is TRBV6-1, the J gene TRBJ2-2; the match to TRBD2 covers 12 bases. CDR3 length equals 16 residues. J lost 2 bases, V lost 8 bases, and 6 bases had no gene match. Germline loops: CDR1 MNHNS, CDR2 SASEGT. The CDR3 is CASGRLAGANTGELFF. The CDR3, as DNA: TGTGCCAGCGGGAGACTAGCGGGGGCCAACACCGGGGAGCTGTTTTTT.

This clonotype has just one count. Possible read error: a much larger clone is one base away. This sequence joins TRBV6-8 and TRBJ1-5; D might be TRBD1 (5 bases). This CDR3 has 15 residues. Per germline, CDR1 MNHGY and CDR2 SAAAGT. Between the trimmed V and J ends, which lost 0 bases and 3 bases, there was a span of 9 bases. The CDR3 loop reads CASSYSGPPNQPQHF. In nucleotides, the CDR3 is TGTGCCAGCAGTTACTCGGGACCCCCCAATCAGCCCCAGCATTTT.

This clonotype was counted at least ten times. The chain has TRBV13 and TRBJ1-6; 8 bases are shared with TRBD1. The germline gives CDR1 PRHDT, CDR2 FYEKMQ (reference sequence). The CDR3 covers 14 residues. With 5 bases clipped from V and 12 bases from J, the junction kept 9 bases outside the gene matches. The CDR3 DNA is TGTGCCAGCAGCGGGAGGACAGGGTTTTTACCCCTCCACTTT. This sequence encodes CASSGRTGFLPLHF.

Comment on this clonotype: A far larger clone is just one base off, so this is likely a read error. The V gene is TRBV7-8, the J gene TRBJ2-7; no definite D call. The germline gives CDR1 SGHVS, CDR2 FQNEAQ. The CDR3 totals 11 residues. V shed 6 bases and J shed 7 bases, with 10 bases lying between them. In DNA form, the CDR3 reads TGTGCCAGCAGTTTGAACAATGAGCAGTACTTC. Translation: CASSLNNEQYF. Supplemented by reference TRBV7-8 and TRBJ2-7, the full variable domain reads GAGVSQSPRYKVAKRGQDVALRCDPISGHVSLFWYQQALGQGPEFLTYFQNEAQLDKSGLPSDRFFAERPEGSVSTLKIQRTQQEDSAVYLCASSLNNEQYFGPGTRLTVT.

This clonotype appeared many times. The rearrangement uses TRBV7-2 and TRBJ1-2, with D possibly TRBD1 on 5 matching bases. Germline V gene data show CDR1 as SGHTA and CDR2 as FQGNSA. The ends were cut back, 5 bases at V and 4 bases at J, with 20 bases in the middle. This CDR3 is 16 amino acids long. As DNA, the CDR3 is TGTGCCAGCAGCCTAAGACCGGACACTGGTGGCTATGGCTACACCTTC. Amino acids: CASSLRPDTGGYGYTF.

To note about this clonotype: This may come from a read error, since a much larger clone is one base off. The chain is built from TRBV6-5 and TRBJ2-3, with D maybe TRBD1 (5 bases). The CDR3 extends over 16 amino acids. The germline CDR1 and CDR2 sequences are MNHEY and SVGAGI. In DNA form, the CDR3 reads TGTGCCAGCAGTTACTCACCCCAGGATAGCACAGGTACGCAGTATTTT. This encodes CASSYSPQDSTGTQYF.

As to this clonotype: Since a much larger clone is just one base distant, this may be a read error. The chain couples TRBV7-9 to TRBJ1-1, with D unresolved. CDR3 length: 13 amino acids. Trimming took 2 bases from V and 4 from J, leaving 8 bases between them. Per the germline V gene, CDR1 is SEHNR and CDR2 is FQNEAQ (reference sequence). CDR3 amino acids: CASSLLSSTEAFF. The CDR3 DNA reads as TGTGCCAGCAGCTTACTATCGAGCACTGAAGCTTTCTTT. Full variable domain (rest looked up from reference TRBV7-9 and TRBJ1-1): DTGVSQNPRHKITKRGQNVTFRCDPISEHNRLYWYRQTLGQGPEFLTYFQNEAQLEKSRLLSDRFSAERPKGSFSTLEIQRTEQGDSAMYLCASSLLSSTEAFFGQGTRLTVV.

The chain uses TRBV29-1 and TRBJ2-5; D gene ambiguous. The length of the CDR3 is 12 residues. Trimming pared 7 bases from V and 2 bases from J, leaving 11 bases between. From germline, CDR1 is SQVTM and CDR2 ANQGSEA. CDR3 coding DNA: TGCAGCGCTAATAATCTTCAAGAGACCCAGTACTTC. This encodes CSANNLQETQYF.

This clonotype was observed many times. The chain combines TRBV10-2 with TRBJ2-2, with D perhaps TRBD2 (7 bases). Germline V gene data show CDR1 as WSHSY and CDR2 as SAAADI. V was pared by 7 bases and J by 4 bases, with 16 bases between. The CDR3 runs to 15 residues. The CDR3 DNA follows: TGCGCCAGCAAAGGAGGGGGGGCCGTCACCGGGGAGCTGTTTTTT. Amino acid sequence: CASKGGGAVTGELFF.

This chain uses TRBV12-3 or TRBV12-4 with TRBJ1-1, with a tentative D call TRBD1 (6 bases). Trimming took 0 bases from V and 5 from J, leaving 19 bases between them. The CDR3 has 17 residues. CDR3 sequence: CASSLAGSQGRRTEAFF. CDR3 nucleotide sequence: TGTGCCAGCAGTTTAGCGGGGTCACAGGGAAGGAGAACTGAAGCTTTCTTT.

The CDR3 DNA reads as TGTGCCAGCAGTTCGGGACAATTAAGCAATCAGCCCCAGCATTTT. Protein sequence: CASSSGQLSNQPQHF. The chain uses TRBV27 and TRBJ1-5; tentative D call: TRBD1 (6 bases). Germline CDR1 and CDR2: MNHEY and SMNVEV (reference sequence). V gave up 4 bases and J gave up 1 base, with 11 bases separating them. This CDR3 has 15 amino acids.

Many counts were recorded for this clonotype. V and J are TRBV11-3 and TRBJ2-1; 7 bases fit TRBD1. Trimming cost V 2 bases and J 4 bases; bases outside gene matches: 2. CDR1 is SGHNT, CDR2 YENEEA, per germline. This CDR3 is 14 amino acids long. CDR3 DNA sequence: TGTGCCAGCAGCTTACAGGGGGAATACAATGAGCAGTTCTTC. This encodes CASSLQGEYNEQFF.

The table lists this clonotype with many counts. CDR3 bases: TGTGCCAGCAGTCGGGAGGAGCTGATGAACACTGAAGCTTTCTTT. Translating it yields CASSREELMNTEAFF. The chain combines TRBV6-1 with TRBJ1-1; no clear D gene. CDR3 length equals 15 residues. CDR1 and CDR2 (germline): MNHNS, SASEGT. V gave up 5 bases and J gave up 0 bases, with 13 bases separating them.

This clonotype was counted at least ten times. J is TRBJ2-3 and V is TRBV7-8, with 8 bases matching TRBD2. This CDR3 has 16 amino acids. Germline CDR1 and CDR2: SGHVS and FQNEAQ. Unmatched junction bases numbered 10, after V lost 2 bases and J lost 6 bases. The CDR3 loop is CASSLLGPGGVDTQYF. The CDR3, as DNA: TGTGCCAGCAGCTTATTGGGACCGGGGGGGGTGGATACGCAGTATTTT.

The chain carries TRBV5-1 and TRBJ2-1; TRBD1 agrees at 10 bases. This CDR3 comprises 14 residues. V shed 5 bases, J shed 13 bases, and the junction held 12 bases outside the gene matches. Germline assignment: CDR1 SGHRS and CDR2 YFSETQ. CDR3 in DNA: TGCGCCAGCAGTCCTCGGACAGGGGGGGAGACCCAGTTCTTC. It translates to CASSPRTGGETQFF. The full variable domain, with the rest looked up from reference TRBV5-1 and TRBJ2-1, is KAGVTQTPRYLIKTRGQQVTLSCSPISGHRSVSWYQQTPGQGLQFLFEYFSETQRNKGNFPGRFSGRQFSNSRSEMNVSTLELGDSALYLCASSPRTGGETQFFGPGTRLTVL.

This clonotype occurred many times. This chain joins TRBV19 and TRBJ1-6; tentatively, D is TRBD1 (6 bases). V lost 4 bases, J lost 5 bases, and 21 bases lay in between. This CDR3 contains 18 residues. Germline V CDR1 and CDR2: LNHDA, SQIVND (reference sequence). The CDR3 sequence is CASSTRYRSAGDNSPLHF. The CDR3 region has the DNA TGTGCCAGTAGTACGCGATACAGGAGCGCAGGGGATAATTCACCCCTCCACTTT. The full variable domain, in which reference TRBV19 and TRBJ1-6 provide the parts outside the CDR3, is DGGITQSPKYLFRKEGQNVTLSCEQNLNHDAMYWYRQDPGQGLRLIYYSQIVNDFQKGDIAEGYSVSREKKESFPLTVTSAQKNPTAFYLCASSTRYRSAGDNSPLHFGNGTRLTVT.